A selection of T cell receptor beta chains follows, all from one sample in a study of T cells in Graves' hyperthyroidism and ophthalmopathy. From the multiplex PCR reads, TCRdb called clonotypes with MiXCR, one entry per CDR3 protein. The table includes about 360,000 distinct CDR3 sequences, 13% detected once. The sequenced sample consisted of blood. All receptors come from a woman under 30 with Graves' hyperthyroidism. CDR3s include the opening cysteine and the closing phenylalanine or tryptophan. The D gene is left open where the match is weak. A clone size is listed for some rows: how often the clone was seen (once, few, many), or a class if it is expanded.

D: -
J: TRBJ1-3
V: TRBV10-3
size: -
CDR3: CAIQRTVSSGNTIYF
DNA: TGTGCCATCCAGCGGACGGTGAGCTCTGGAAACACCATATATTTT

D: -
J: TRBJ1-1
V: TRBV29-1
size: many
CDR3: CSVVPGWGTEAFF
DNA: TGCAGCGTTGTGCCGGGGTGGGGCACTGAAGCTTTCTTT

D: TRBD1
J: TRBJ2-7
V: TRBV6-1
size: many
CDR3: CASSDGTGNSYEQYF
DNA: TGTGCCAGCAGTGATGGGACAGGGAATTCCTACGAGCAGTACTTC

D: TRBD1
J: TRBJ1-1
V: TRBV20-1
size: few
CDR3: CSATGQGIGEAFF
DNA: TGCAGTGCAACGGGACAGGGAATTGGTGAAGCTTTCTTT

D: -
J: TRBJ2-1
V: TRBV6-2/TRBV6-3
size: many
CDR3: CASSYPPSEYNEQFF
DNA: TGTGCCAGCAGTTACCCGCCCTCGGAATACAATGAGCAGTTCTTC

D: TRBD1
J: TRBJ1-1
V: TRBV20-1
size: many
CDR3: CSAKTGTGGTEAFF
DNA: TGCAGTGCAAAGACCGGGACAGGAGGCACTGAAGCTTTCTTT

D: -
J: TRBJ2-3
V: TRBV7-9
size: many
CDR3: CASSLLGQEHGSSTWDTQYF
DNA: TGTGCCAGCAGCTTACTCGGGCAGGAGCACGGTTCTTCAACATGGGATACGCAGTATTTT

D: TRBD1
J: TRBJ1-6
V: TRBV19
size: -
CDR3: CASRRTGTNSPLHF
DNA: TGTGCCAGTAGGAGGACAGGAACGAATTCACCCCTCCACTTT

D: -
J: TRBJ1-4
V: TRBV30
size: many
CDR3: CAWTLGTKLNEKLFF
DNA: TGTGCCTGGACACTCGGGACCAAGCTTAATGAAAAACTGTTTTTT

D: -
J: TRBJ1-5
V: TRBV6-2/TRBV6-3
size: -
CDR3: CASGRSGRRGKNQPQHF
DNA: TGTGCCAGCGGTCGGTCCGGTAGACGGGGGAAGAATCAGCCCCAGCATTTT

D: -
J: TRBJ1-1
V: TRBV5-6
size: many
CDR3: CASSLGGGYTEAFF
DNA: TGTGCCAGCAGCTTGGGGGGGGGCTACACTGAAGCTTTCTTT

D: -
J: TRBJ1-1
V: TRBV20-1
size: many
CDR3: CSARETGWTEAFF
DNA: TGCAGTGCTAGAGAAACCGGGTGGACTGAAGCTTTCTTT

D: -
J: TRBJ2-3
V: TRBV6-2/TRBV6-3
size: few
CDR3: CASRSRSGAGTDTQYF
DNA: TGTGCCAGCAGATCTCGAAGCGGAGCCGGCACAGATACGCAGTATTTT

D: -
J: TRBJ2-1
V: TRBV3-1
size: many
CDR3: CASSQYDSYNEQFF
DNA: TGTGCCAGCAGCCAATACGACAGCTACAATGAGCAGTTCTTC

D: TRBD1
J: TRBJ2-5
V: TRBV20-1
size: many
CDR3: CSARGDRGLETQYF
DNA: TGCAGTGCTAGGGGGGACAGGGGGCTTGAGACCCAGTACTTC

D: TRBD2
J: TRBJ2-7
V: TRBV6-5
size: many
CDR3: CASSNLAGAVSEQYF
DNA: TGTGCCAGCAGTAACTTAGCGGGGGCAGTCTCCGAGCAGTACTTC

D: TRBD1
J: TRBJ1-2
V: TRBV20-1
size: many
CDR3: CSARAREGAPGYTF
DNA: TGCAGTGCTAGAGCCCGGGAGGGGGCCCCTGGCTACACCTTC

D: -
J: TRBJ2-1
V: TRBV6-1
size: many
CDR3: CASSEAGGATYNEQFF
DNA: TGTGCCAGCAGTGAAGCAGGGGGGGCTACCTACAATGAGCAGTTCTTC

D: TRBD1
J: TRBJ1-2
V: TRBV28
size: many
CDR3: CASSWDRGYGYTF
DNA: TGTGCCAGCAGTTGGGACAGGGGGTATGGCTACACCTTC

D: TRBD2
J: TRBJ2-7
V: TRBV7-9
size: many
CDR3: CASSLAGTSAYEQYF
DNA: TGTGCCAGCAGCTTAGCCGGGACTAGCGCCTACGAGCAGTACTTC

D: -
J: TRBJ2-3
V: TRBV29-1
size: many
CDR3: CSSTSTDTQYF
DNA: TGCAGCTCTACTAGCACCGATACGCAGTATTTT

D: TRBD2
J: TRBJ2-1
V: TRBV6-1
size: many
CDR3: CASSPNNWAQRGEQFF
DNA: TGTGCCAGCAGCCCGAATAATTGGGCCCAGCGGGGTGAGCAGTTCTTC

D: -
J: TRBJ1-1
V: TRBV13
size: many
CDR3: CASSAPKRTMNTEAFF
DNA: TGTGCCAGCAGCGCGCCCAAACGAACAATGAATACTGAAGCTTTCTTT

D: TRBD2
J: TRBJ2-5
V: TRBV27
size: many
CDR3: CASCPTSGDLQETQYF
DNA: TGTGCCAGCTGCCCTACTAGCGGGGACCTCCAAGAGACCCAGTACTTC

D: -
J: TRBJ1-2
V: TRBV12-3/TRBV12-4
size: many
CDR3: CASSLPHPYYGYTF
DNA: TGTGCCAGCAGTTTGCCCCACCCTTACTATGGCTACACCTTC

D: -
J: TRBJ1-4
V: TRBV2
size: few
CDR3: CASRLQYSNEKLFF
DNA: TGTGCCAGCAGGCTACAGTATTCTAATGAAAAACTGTTTTTT

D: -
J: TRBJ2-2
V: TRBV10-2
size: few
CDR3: CASSESSGQNTGELFF
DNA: TGCGCCAGCAGTGAGTCTTCGGGACAGAACACCGGGGAGCTGTTTTTT

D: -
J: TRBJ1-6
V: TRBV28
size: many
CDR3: CASSLSPGGPKVQGDNSPLHF
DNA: TGTGCCAGCAGTTTATCCCCCGGGGGACCTAAGGTTCAGGGCGATAATTCACCCCTCCACTTT

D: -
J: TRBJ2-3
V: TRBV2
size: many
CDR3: CATQPTTDTQYF
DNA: TGTGCCACACAGCCCACCACAGATACGCAGTATTTT

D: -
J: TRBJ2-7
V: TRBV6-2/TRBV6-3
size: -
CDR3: CASSGHELYVEQYF
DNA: TGTGCCAGCAGTGGACACGAGCTCTACGTCGAGCAGTACTTC

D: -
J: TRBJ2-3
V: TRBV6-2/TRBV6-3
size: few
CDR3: CASSLRDNGSTDTQYF
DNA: TGTGCCAGCAGCCTCCGGGACAACGGAAGCACAGATACGCAGTATTTT

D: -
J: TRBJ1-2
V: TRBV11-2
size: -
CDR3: CASSPAFTTGWNGYTF
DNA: TGCGCCAGCAGCCCGGCATTCACCACAGGGTGGAATGGCTACACCTTC

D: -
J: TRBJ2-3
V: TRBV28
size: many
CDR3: CASSLVPSTDTQYF
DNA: TGTGCCAGCAGCCTCGTCCCTAGCACAGATACGCAGTATTTT

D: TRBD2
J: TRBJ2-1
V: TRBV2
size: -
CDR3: CASAITPSGRANNEQFF
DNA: TGTGCCAGCGCCATAACTCCTAGCGGGCGGGCAAACAATGAGCAGTTCTTC

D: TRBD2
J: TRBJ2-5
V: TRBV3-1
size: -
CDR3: CASTTRRASGPQETQYF
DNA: TGTGCCAGCACCACCCGCCGAGCTAGCGGGCCGCAAGAGACCCAGTACTTC

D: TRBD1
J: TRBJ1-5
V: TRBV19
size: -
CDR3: CASSNPGGQGTEPQHF
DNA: TGTGCCAGTAGCAACCCGGGGGGACAGGGCACCGAGCCCCAGCATTTT

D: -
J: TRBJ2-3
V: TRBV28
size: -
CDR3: CASSGTGKDTQYF
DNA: TGTGCCAGCAGTGGTACAGGGAAAGATACGCAGTATTTT

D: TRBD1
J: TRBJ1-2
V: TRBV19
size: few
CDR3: CASSISTGGAYGYTF
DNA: TGTGCCAGTAGTATTTCGACAGGGGGAGCCTATGGCTACACCTTC

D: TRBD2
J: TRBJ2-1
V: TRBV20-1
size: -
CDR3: CSARGGTSGTQSSYNEQFF
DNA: TGCAGTGCTAGAGGGGGGACTAGCGGTACCCAAAGCTCCTACAATGAGCAGTTCTTC

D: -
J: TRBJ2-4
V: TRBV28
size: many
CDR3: CASSWYGENIQYF
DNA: TGTGCCAGCAGTTGGTACGGAGAAAACATTCAGTACTTC

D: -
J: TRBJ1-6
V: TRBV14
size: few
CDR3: CASSQVSGSPLHF
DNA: TGTGCCAGCAGCCAAGTATCTGGTTCACCCCTCCACTTT

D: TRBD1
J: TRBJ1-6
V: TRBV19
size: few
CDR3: CASSTSGTGGLASPLHF
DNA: TGTGCCAGTAGTACGTCCGGGACAGGGGGCCTTGCTTCACCCCTCCACTTT